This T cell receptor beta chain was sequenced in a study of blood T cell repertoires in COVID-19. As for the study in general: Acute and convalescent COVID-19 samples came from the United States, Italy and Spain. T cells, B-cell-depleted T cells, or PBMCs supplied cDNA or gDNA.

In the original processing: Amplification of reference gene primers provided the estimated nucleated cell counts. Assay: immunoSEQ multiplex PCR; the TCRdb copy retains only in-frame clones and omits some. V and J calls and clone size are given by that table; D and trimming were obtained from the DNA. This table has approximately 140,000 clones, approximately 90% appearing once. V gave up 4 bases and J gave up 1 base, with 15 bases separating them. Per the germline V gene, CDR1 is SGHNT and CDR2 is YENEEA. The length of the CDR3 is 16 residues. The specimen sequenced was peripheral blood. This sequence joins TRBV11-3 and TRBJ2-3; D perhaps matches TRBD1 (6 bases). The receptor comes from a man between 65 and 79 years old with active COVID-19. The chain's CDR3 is CASSSSSQGRTDTQYF. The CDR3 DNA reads TGTGCCAGCAGCTCTTCGTCACAGGGCCGCACAGATACGCAGTATTTT.